The clone carrying this T cell receptor (beta chain) was detected only a few times. These data come from a study of blood T cell repertoires in COVID-19. Study background: Spain, Italy and the United States supplied samples that represented acute and convalescent COVID-19. Sample material is recorded as cDNA or gDNA derived from T cells, B-cell-depleted T cells, or PBMCs.

Per the study methods: Reference gene primers were amplified, and this amplification served to estimate nucleated cell counts. Some clones are missing from TCRdb's copy, which holds only in-frame ones; the method was immunoSEQ multiplex PCR. V and J calls plus clone size are reproduced from that table; the DNA served to infer D and trimming. Here the sample spans roughly 100,000 clones, 75% to 90% being singletons. Germline V gene lookup returns CDR1 PRHDT and CDR2 FYEKMQ (reference sequence). V lost 1 base to trimming and J lost 2 bases; unmatched junction nucleotides: 4. This CDR3 spans 17 amino acids. Seattle cases were enrolled at active infection and followed longitudinally.

V and J are TRBV13 and TRBJ2-3; 12 bases are shared with TRBD2. The TCR sequence derives from a woman between 45 and 60 years old with COVID-19, enrolled during active disease. Input material: peripheral blood. The CDR3 coding sequence is TGTGCCAGCAGCTTAGTAGGACTAGCGGGGTCCACAGATACGCAGTATTTT. Its translation is CASSLVGLAGSTDTQYF.